This entry describes one T cell receptor (beta chain). Its target is unknown. The germline V gene encodes CDR1 SGHDT and CDR2 YYEEEE. The V gene end was trimmed by 4 bases and the J gene end by 11 bases; junction bases not matched to a gene: 11. The CDR3 has 13 residues. TCRdb's table, derived via immunoSEQ multiplex PCR, lists solely in-frame clones and lacks some. The table shows about 96,000 clones, with about nine tenths occurring only once. The sample is drawn from a study of T cell responses to AZD1222 COVID-19 vaccine. Findings and limits, study-wide: The sample set comprised mostly white British donors with more females, and clonal diversity was possibly underestimated. There were vaccine-associated CD4 TCRs across spike, dominant at 160-218 and 743-854. Repertoires were obtained only post-peak T cell response.

The source of this sequence is an adult in good health. This material consisted of peripheral blood, taken on day 0 of AZD1222 vaccination. The V and J genes are TRBV5-6 and TRBJ1-1; 7 nucleotides line up with TRBD1. CDR3 loop: CASSRESTGRAFF. In nucleotides, the CDR3 is TGTGCCAGCAGCAGAGAATCGACAGGGAGGGCTTTCTTT.